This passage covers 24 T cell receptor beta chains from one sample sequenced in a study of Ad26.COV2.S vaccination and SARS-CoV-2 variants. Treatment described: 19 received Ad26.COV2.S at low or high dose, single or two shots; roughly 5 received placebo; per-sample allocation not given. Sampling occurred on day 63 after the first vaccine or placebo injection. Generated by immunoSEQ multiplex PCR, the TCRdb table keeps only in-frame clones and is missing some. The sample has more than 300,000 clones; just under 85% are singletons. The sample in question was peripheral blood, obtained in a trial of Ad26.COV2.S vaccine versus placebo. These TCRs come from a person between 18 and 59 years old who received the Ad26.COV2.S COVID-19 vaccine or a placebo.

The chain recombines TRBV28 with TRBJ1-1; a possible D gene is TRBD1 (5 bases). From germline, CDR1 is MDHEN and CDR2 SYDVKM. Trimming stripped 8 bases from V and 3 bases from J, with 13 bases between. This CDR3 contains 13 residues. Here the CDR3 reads CASLRGQDTEAFF. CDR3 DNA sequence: TGTGCCAGCTTAAGGGGTCAGGACACTGAAGCTTTCTTT.

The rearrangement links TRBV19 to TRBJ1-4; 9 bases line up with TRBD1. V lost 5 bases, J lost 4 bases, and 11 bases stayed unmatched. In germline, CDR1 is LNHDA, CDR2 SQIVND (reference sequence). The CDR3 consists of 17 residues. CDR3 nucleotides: TGTGCCAGTAGTCTTGGGACAGGGAAGAATCTTAATGAAAAACTGTTTTTT. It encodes CASSLGTGKNLNEKLFF.

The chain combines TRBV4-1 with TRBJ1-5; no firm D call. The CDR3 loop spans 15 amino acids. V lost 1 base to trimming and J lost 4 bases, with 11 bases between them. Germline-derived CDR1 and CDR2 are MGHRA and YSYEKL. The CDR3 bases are TGCGCCAGCAGCCAAGGGGTTCAGGATAATCAGCCCCAGCATTTT. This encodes CASSQGVQDNQPQHF.

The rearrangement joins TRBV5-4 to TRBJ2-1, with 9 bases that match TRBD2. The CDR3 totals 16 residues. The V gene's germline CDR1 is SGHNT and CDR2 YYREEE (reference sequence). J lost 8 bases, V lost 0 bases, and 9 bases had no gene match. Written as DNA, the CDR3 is TGTGCCAGCAGCTTGGGCAGCGGGGGGCCAAGGGATGAGCAGTTCTTC. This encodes CASSLGSGGPRDEQFF.

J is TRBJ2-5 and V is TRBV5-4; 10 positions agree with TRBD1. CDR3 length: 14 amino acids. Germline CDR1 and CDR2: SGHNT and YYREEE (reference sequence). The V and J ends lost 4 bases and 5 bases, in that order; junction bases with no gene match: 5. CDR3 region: CASSMDRGGETQYF. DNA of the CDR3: TGTGCCAGCAGCATGGACAGGGGGGGCGAGACCCAGTACTTC.

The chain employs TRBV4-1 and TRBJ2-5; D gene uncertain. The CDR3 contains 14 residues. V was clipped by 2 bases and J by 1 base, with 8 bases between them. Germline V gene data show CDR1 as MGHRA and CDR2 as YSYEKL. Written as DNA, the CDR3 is TGCGCCAGCAGCCAAATACTATCCCAAGAGACCCAGTACTTC. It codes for CASSQILSQETQYF.

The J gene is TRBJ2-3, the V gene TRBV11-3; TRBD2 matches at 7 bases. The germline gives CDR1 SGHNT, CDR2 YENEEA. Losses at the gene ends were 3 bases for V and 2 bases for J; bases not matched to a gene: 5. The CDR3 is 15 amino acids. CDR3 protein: CASSFLGGTTDTQYF. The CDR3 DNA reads TGTGCCAGCAGCTTCCTCGGGGGGACCACAGATACGCAGTATTTT.

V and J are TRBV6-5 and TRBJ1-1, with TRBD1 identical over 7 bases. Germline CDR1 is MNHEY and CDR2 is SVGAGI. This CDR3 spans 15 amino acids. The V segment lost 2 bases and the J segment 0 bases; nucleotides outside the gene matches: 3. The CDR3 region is CASSYADRLNTEAFF. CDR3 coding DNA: TGTGCCAGCAGTTACGCGGACAGGCTGAACACTGAAGCTTTCTTT.

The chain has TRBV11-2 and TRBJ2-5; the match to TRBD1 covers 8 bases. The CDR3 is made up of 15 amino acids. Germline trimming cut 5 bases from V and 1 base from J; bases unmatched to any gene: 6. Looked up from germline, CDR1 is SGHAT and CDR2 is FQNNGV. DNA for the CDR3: TGTGCCAGCAGCGGGCCAGGACAGGGCCAAGAGACCCAGTACTTC. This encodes CASSGPGQGQETQYF.

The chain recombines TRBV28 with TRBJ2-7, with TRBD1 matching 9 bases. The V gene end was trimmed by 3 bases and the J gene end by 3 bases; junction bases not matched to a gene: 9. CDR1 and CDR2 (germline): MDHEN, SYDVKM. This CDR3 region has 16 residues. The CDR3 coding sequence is TGTGCCAGCAGTTTGGCGGGGACAGGGAGGGTCTACGAGCAGTACTTC. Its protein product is CASSLAGTGRVYEQYF.

The CDR3 region has the DNA TGTGCCAGCAGCTCCCCGCCGCGCTCCTACGAGCAGTACTTC. As protein: CASSSPPRSYEQYF. This rearrangement joins TRBV5-4 to TRBJ2-7; D call uncertain. The CDR3 consists of 14 residues. Germline V gene data show CDR1 as SGHNT and CDR2 as YYREEE (reference sequence). Trimming took 3 bases from V and 0 from J, leaving 10 bases between them. Complete variable domain (other parts from reference TRBV5-4 and TRBJ2-7): ETGVTQSPTHLIKTRGQQVTLRCSSQSGHNTVSWYQQALGQGPQFIFQYYREEENGRGNFPPRFSGLQFPNYSSELNVNALELDDSALYLCASSSPPRSYEQYFGPGTRLTVT.

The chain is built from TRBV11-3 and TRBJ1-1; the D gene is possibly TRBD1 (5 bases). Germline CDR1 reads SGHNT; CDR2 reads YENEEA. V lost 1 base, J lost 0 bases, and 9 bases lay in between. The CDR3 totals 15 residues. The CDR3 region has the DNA TGTGCCAGCAGCTTAGGTGGGGCATTGAACACTGAAGCTTTCTTT. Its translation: CASSLGGALNTEAFF.

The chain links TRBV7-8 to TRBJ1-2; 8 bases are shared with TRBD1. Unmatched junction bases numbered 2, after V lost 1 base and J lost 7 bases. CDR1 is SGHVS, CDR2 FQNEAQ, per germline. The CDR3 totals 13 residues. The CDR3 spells CASSLGTGLGYTF. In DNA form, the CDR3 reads TGTGCCAGCAGCTTAGGGACAGGGCTTGGCTACACCTTC.

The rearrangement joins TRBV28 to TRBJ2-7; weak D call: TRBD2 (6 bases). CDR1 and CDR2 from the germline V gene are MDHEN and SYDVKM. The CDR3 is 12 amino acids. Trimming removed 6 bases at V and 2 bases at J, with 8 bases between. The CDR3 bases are TGTGCCAGCAGCCGGACTACCTACGAGCAGTACTTC. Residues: CASSRTTYEQYF.

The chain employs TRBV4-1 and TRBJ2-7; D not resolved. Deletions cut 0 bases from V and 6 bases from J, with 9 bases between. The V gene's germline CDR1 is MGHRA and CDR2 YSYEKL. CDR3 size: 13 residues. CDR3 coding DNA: TGCGCCAGCAGCCAAGATAGGTGGGGCGAGCAGTACTTC. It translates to CASSQDRWGEQYF.

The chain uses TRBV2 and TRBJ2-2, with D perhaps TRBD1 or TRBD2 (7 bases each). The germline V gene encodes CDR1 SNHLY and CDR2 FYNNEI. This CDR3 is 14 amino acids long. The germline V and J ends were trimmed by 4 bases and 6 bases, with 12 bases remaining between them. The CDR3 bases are TGTGCCAGCAGTGTGACAGGGAGGGCCGGGGAGCTGTTTTTT. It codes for CASSVTGRAGELFF.

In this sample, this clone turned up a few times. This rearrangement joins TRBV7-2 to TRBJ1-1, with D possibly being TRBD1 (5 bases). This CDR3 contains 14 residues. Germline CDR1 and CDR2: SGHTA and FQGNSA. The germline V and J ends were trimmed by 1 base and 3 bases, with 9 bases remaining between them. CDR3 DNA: TGTGCCAGCAGCTTAGTCGACAGATACACTGAAGCTTTCTTT. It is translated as CASSLVDRYTEAFF.

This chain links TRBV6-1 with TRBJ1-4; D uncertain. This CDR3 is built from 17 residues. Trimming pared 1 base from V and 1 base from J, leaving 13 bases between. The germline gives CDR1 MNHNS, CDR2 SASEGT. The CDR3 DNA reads TGTGCCAGCAGTGAAGTTGGAGTCGGCAGAACTAATGAAAAACTGTTTTTT. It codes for CASSEVGVGRTNEKLFF.

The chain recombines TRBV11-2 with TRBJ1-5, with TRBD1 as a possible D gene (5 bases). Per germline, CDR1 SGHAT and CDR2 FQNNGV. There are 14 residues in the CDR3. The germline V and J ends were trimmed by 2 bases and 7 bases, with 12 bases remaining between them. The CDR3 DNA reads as TGTGCCAGCAGCTTATTAACAGGCGGCCAGCCCCAGCATTTT. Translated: CASSLLTGGQPQHF. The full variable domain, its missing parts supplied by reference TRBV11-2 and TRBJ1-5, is EAGVAQSPRYKIIEKRQSVAFWCNPISGHATLYWYQQILGQGPKLLIQFQNNGVVDDSQLPKDRFSAERLKGVDSTLKIQPAKLEDSAVYLCASSLLTGGQPQHFGDGTRLSIL.

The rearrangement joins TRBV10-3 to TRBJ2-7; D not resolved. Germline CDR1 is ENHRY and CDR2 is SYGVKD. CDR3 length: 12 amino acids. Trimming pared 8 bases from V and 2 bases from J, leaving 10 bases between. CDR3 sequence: CAIGPPTYEQYF. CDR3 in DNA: TGTGCCATCGGGCCTCCTACCTACGAGCAGTACTTC.

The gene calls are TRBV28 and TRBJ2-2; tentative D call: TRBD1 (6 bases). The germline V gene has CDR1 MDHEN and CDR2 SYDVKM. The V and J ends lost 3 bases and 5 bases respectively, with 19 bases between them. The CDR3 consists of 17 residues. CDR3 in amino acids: CASSFPPRGVRTGELFF. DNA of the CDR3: TGTGCCAGCAGTTTCCCCCCCAGGGGAGTAAGGACCGGGGAGCTGTTTTTT.

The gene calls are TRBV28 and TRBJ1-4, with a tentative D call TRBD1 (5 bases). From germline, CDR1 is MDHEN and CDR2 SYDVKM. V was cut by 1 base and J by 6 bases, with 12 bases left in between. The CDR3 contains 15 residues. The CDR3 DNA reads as TGTGCCAGCAGTTTATTAGCAGGGATCGATGAAAAACTGTTTTTT. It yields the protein CASSLLAGIDEKLFF.

For the CDR3, the DNA is TGTGCCAGCTCACTCAACAGACAGGATCGTAATGAAAAACTGTTTTTT. This gives the protein CASSLNRQDRNEKLFF. V and J are TRBV18 and TRBJ1-4, with a tentative D call TRBD1 (6 bases). Germline CDR1 and CDR2: KGHSH and LQKENI. V lost 4 bases to trimming and J lost 4 bases, with 16 bases between them. This CDR3 comprises 16 residues.

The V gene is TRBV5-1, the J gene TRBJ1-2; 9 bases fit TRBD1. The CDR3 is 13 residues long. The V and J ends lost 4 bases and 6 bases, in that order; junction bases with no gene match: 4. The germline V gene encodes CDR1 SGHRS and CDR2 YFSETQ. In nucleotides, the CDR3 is TGCGCCAGCAGCCCGGACAGGGGTCATGGCTACACCTTC. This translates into CASSPDRGHGYTF.